The rows below give T cell receptor beta chains drawn from one sample of a study of response to subunit inactivated influenza vaccine. Via MiXCR, TCRdb re-called the RT-PCR reads, giving one row per CDR3 protein. The sample holds roughly 570,000 distinct CDR3 sequences, about 14% seen once. The sample consisted of PBMCs from blood, taken roughly 12 days after vaccination. The origin of the receptors is a man in his fifties who received an inactivated influenza vaccine. Each CDR3 is given with its conserved first and last residue. A D gene is named only where the DNA matches it firmly. Size values are once, few and many counts, or a class for expanded clones, and some rows have none.

abundance,v_gene,j_gene,d_gene,CDR3aa
few,TRBV3-1,TRBJ2-3,-,CASGLGFSGTDTQYF
-,TRBV9,TRBJ2-3,TRBD2,CASSTSGADTDTQYF
-,TRBV11-2,TRBJ1-1,-,CASSLGVGGYTEAFF
-,TRBV9,TRBJ2-2,TRBD1,CASSGGDRATNTGELFF
many,TRBV5-5,TRBJ1-3,-,CASSLGLLSDGNTIYF
few,TRBV20-1,TRBJ2-3,TRBD2,CSASRLAGFTDTQYF
many,TRBV5-1,TRBJ2-1,-,CASRIGRGNEQFF
few,TRBV20-1,TRBJ2-1,-,CSARFNRRAYNEQFF
few,TRBV12-3/TRBV12-4,TRBJ1-1,TRBD1,CAEGAGPAFF
-,TRBV5-1,TRBJ2-3,-,CASSRASKTDTQYF
many,TRBV29-1,TRBJ2-2,-,CSVRERSGELFF
few,TRBV7-2,TRBJ1-1,TRBD1,CASTTGYIGTEAFF
-,TRBV7-9,TRBJ2-1,TRBD2,CASSLPTGLAGRNEQFF
few,TRBV12-3/TRBV12-4,TRBJ2-5,-,CASSPFEGTQYF
few,TRBV20-1,TRBJ1-4,-,CSARATGNEKLFF
few,TRBV5-1,TRBJ2-3,-,CASSLTGRQPDTQYF
-,TRBV5-5,TRBJ2-1,TRBD2,CASSGGRTYNERFF
few,TRBV11-2,TRBJ2-1,TRBD2,CASSLDVLAGFNDEQFF
few,TRBV15,TRBJ2-1,-,CATSRDKLTAYEQFF
many,TRBV5-8,TRBJ1-5,TRBD1,CASSGQVVGNQPQHF
-,TRBV12-3/TRBV12-4,TRBJ2-5,-,CASSKPRGSQETQYF
many,TRBV12-3/TRBV12-4,TRBJ1-1,-,CASNPGGRGTEAFF
many,TRBV5-1,TRBJ1-1,TRBD1,CASSSQGQNTEAFF
few,TRBV12-3/TRBV12-4,TRBJ2-7,-,CASSFFGGRGFYEQYF
few,TRBV19,TRBJ2-2,-,CASRNGQNTGELFF
-,TRBV12-3/TRBV12-4,TRBJ2-2,TRBD2,CASSLALRGLAGGGELFF
few,TRBV12-3/TRBV12-4,TRBJ1-3,TRBD1,CASTPDRGAGNTIYF
-,TRBV6-2/TRBV6-3,TRBJ1-2,TRBD1,CASSSTGVRGYTF
-,TRBV10-2,TRBJ2-7,TRBD1,CATQQPGQGYEQYF
few,TRBV3-1,TRBJ1-2,-,CASSQDTSSNYGYTF
-,TRBV6-1,TRBJ1-1,-,CASSELQGNTEAFF
few,TRBV24-1,TRBJ2-2,-,CATSDPTVNTGELFF
few,TRBV9,TRBJ2-1,TRBD2,CASSAAGAYNEQFF
-,TRBV20-1,TRBJ2-3,TRBD2,CSAKRGRTDTQYF
-,TRBV5-1,TRBJ2-1,TRBD2,CASSLALAGGSEQFF
few,TRBV28,TRBJ2-3,-,CASSFQRASTDTQYF
few,TRBV11-2,TRBJ1-1,TRBD1,CASSSDRGRTEAFF
-,TRBV7-9,TRBJ2-1,-,CASSFQRGLAGNEQFF
few,TRBV20-1,TRBJ2-7,TRBD1,CSAEGQESVHEQYF
few,TRBV15,TRBJ1-1,TRBD1,CATSSRKGTGMNTEAFF
-,TRBV10-3,TRBJ2-2,-,CAISESDRTGELFF
-,TRBV12-3/TRBV12-4,TRBJ2-7,-,CASSLAGHLRVREQYF
-,TRBV7-2,TRBJ1-5,TRBD1,CASSLDRGNNQPQHF
-,TRBV5-1,TRBJ2-7,-,CASSRAYQAYEQYF
few,TRBV7-2,TRBJ2-2,-,CASSLWGTRETGELFF
few,TRBV4-3,TRBJ1-5,-,CASSQDYFRPSNQPQHF
-,TRBV15,TRBJ2-7,TRBD1,CATSRETPGQPNRSDEQYF
few,TRBV20-1,TRBJ2-1,TRBD2,CSAKDLAGSYEQFF
few,TRBV7-2,TRBJ2-7,-,CASSFSAPSYEQYF
-,TRBV24-1,TRBJ2-1,TRBD2,CATSAPPGGSYNEQFF
few,TRBV15,TRBJ2-3,-,CATSREGLNLPDTQYF
-,TRBV5-1,TRBJ2-1,-,CASSLGQGSFF
few,TRBV5-1,TRBJ1-2,-,CASSSTPADGYTF
-,TRBV7-2,TRBJ2-1,TRBD2,CASSASGLNEQFF
-,TRBV5-6,TRBJ1-1,-,CASSRVGVGDPHEAFF
few,TRBV11-2,TRBJ2-5,TRBD2,CASSSFRIAGGREETQYF
-,TRBV12-3/TRBV12-4,TRBJ2-1,-,CASSPEGLVPSAGQFF
few,TRBV7-8,TRBJ2-7,TRBD2,CASSLVRGTNLRHYEQYF
few,TRBV7-2,TRBJ2-5,-,CASSLARATQYF